This T cell receptor (beta chain) was identified during a study of CD4+ T cells in melanoma (dated by TCRdb to between 2021 and 2023). Turning to the overall study: Neoantigen-specific CD4+ T cells in human melanoma were what the study investigated.

Donors were patients with melanoma. At the junction V is shortened by 0 bases and J by 7 bases, with 6 bases in between. Counted from cysteine to phenylalanine, this CDR3 has 13 amino acids. Here the CDR3 DNA is all that survives: 39 bases in frame from base 1. From a lookup of the germline V gene (reference sequence), CDR1 and CDR2 are LNHNV and YYDKDF. Receptors were amplified or captured by the immunoSEQ multiplex PCR assay. Entries here come from immuneACCESS through TCRdb and include only in-frame sequences with V and J called. Some clones fail to appear in such tables; in the studies checked, an unresolved V gene covers under half of the shortfall, and the cause of the remainder is unknown. The table for this sample lists approximately 9,900 clones; about 72% of them were counted only once. Around 17% of the sample lies in the top ten. Here is what the overall study found, with its caveats: The report described a correlation between neoantigen-specific CD4+ T cells and the function of CD8+ T cells, macrophages and B cells. Neoantigen-specific CD4+ T cells in melanoma were reported to show diverse differentiation states.

This clone was detected a few times. This receptor's antigen is unknown. No base-level quality is on record; no much larger clone is a single base apart. The specimen was cells from a culture (not recorded whether cultured in vitro). In this chain, TRBV15 is recombined with TRBJ2-2, with no confident D gene call. This clonotype originated in a human donor with melanoma. The sequenced DNA: TGTGCCACCAGCAGAGATTGGGGCGGGGAGCTGTTTTTT. Its product reads: CATSRDWGGELFF. Outside the CDR3, residues come from the reference TRBV15 and TRBJ2-2 proteins, so the full variable domain is: DAMVIQNPRYQVTQFGKPVTLSCSQTLNHNVMYWYQQKSSQAPKLLFHYYDKDFNNEADTPDNFQSRRPNTSFCFLDIRSPGLGDTAMYLCATSRDWGGELFFGEGSRLTVL.